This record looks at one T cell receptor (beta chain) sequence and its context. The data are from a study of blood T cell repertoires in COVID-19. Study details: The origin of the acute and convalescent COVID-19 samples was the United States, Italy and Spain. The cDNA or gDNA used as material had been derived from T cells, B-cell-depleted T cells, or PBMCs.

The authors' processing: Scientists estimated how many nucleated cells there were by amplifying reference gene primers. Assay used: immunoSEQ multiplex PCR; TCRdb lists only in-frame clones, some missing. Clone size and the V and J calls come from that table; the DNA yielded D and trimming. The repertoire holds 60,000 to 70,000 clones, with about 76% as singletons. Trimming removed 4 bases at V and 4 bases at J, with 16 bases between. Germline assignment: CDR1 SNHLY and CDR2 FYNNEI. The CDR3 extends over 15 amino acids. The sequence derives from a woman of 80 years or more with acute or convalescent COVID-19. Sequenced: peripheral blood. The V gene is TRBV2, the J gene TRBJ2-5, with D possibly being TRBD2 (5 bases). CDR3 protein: CASSGVRAAGETQYF. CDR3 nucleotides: TGTGCCAGCAGTGGTGTGAGGGCGGCGGGAGAGACCCAGTACTTC.